Below, 6 T cell receptor beta chains from the same sample are listed, as sequenced in a study of early T cells in non-severe SARS-CoV-2 infection. In TCRdb, the 5' RACE reads were re-called with MiXCR into one record per CDR3 protein. The repertoire holds around 57,000 distinct CDR3 sequences, with 9.5% to 14% as singletons. Material for sequencing was whole blood. These TCRs come from an adult who was a healthcare worker with PCR-confirmed SARS-CoV-2 infection or an uninfected control (not recorded which).

This clonotype was counted between two and nine times. The rearrangement uses TRBV12-3 or TRBV12-4 and TRBJ1-2, with a possible D match to TRBD1 (6 bases). The CDR3 runs to 14 residues. V was shortened by 5 bases and J by 3 bases, with 13 bases between the two germline ends. The CDR3 DNA reads TGTGCCAGCAGTCCCGAACAGGGATACTATGGCTACACCTTC. Protein sequence: CASSPEQGYYGYTF.

This clonotype was counted at least ten times. The chain recombines TRBV6-1 with TRBJ2-7, with TRBD1 identical over 10 bases. The V and J ends lost 0 bases and 3 bases, in that order; junction bases with no gene match: 2. Germline lookup yields CDR1 MNHNS and CDR2 SASEGT. This CDR3 has 15 residues. CDR3 region: CASSEAGDRGYEQYF. As DNA, the CDR3 is TGTGCCAGCAGTGAAGCGGGGGACAGGGGCTACGAGCAGTACTTC.

This clonotype was observed at least ten times. The J gene is TRBJ2-7, the V gene TRBV12-3 or TRBV12-4; D gene ambiguous. V was pared by 2 bases and J by 0 bases, with 8 bases between. The CDR3 is 14 amino acids. In DNA, the CDR3 is TGTGCCAGCAGTTTAACCGCGAGCTCCTACGAGCAGTACTTC. This sequence encodes CASSLTASSYEQYF.

This clonotype appeared many times. One junction end does not reproduce the germline sequence, and a read error may be involved. The V call is TRBV7-8, the J call TRBJ2-3, with 13 bases aligning to TRBD2. The CDR3 runs to 16 residues. Germline lookup yields CDR1 SGHVS and CDR2 FQNEAQ. The CDR3 spells CASRLGLAGDTDTQYF. The CDR3 bases are TGTGCCAGCAGATTAGGACTAGCGGGGGACACAGATACGCAGTATTTT.

This clonotype was detected ten times or more. The chain couples TRBV12-5 to TRBJ1-2; no clear D gene. Per germline, CDR1 LGHNT and CDR2 FRNRAP. This CDR3 has 10 residues. Trimming took 6 bases from V and 8 from J, leaving 7 bases between them. CDR3 protein: CASGAPGYTF. The CDR3 nucleotides read TGTGCTAGTGGCGCCCCGGGCTACACCTTC.

This clonotype has a count of ten or more. This chain's CDR3 is CASTPGTAWGNTEAFF. The CDR3 DNA follows: TGTGCCAGCACCCCCGGGACCGCCTGGGGGAACACTGAAGCTTTCTTT. This rearrangement joins TRBV12-3 or TRBV12-4 to TRBJ1-1, with D possibly being TRBD1 (5 bases). The CDR3 contains 16 residues. Deletions cut 7 bases from V and 1 base from J, with 19 bases between.